Listed here is a single T cell receptor beta chain. CDR1 is GTSNPN and CDR2 is SVGIG in the germline V gene (reference sequence). The V and J ends lost 2 bases and 5 bases, in that order; junction bases with no gene match: 14. The CDR3 loop spans 16 amino acids. Treatment described: roughly 20 received Ad26.COV2.S at low or high dose, single or two shots; five or six received placebo; per-sample allocation not given. It was on day 63 after the first vaccine or placebo injection that samples were taken. Vaccination used an Ad26 vector expressing Wuhan-strain SARS-CoV-2 spike. These data belong to a study of Ad26.COV2.S vaccination and SARS-CoV-2 variants. In the study overall: As a participant in COV1001, the donor was in the Ad26.COV2.S trial arm. Intramuscularly, Ad26.COV2.S was given either once or twice, 56 days apart.

Sequenced by immunoSEQ multiplex PCR; TCRdb stores in-frame clones only, minus some. Of 300,000 to 350,000 clones listed, 86% were seen once; the top ten hold more than 1.5%. This sequence originates from a person aged 18-60 years who received the Ad26.COV2.S COVID-19 vaccine or a placebo. The chain has TRBV30 and TRBJ1-2; 7 positions match TRBD1. Sequenced here: peripheral blood, sampled in a trial of Ad26.COV2.S vaccine versus placebo. The CDR3 reads CAWSPRDRQGGYGYTF. DNA of the CDR3: TGTGCCTGGAGTCCCAGAGACCGACAGGGAGGGTATGGCTACACCTTC. Full variable domain (outside the CDR3, taken from reference TRBV30 and TRBJ1-2): SQTIHQWPATLVQPVGSPLSLECTVEGTSNPNLYWYRQAAGRGLQLLFYSVGIGQISSEVPQNLSASRPQDRQFILSSKKLLLSDSGFYLCAWSPRDRQGGYGYTFGSGTRLTVV.